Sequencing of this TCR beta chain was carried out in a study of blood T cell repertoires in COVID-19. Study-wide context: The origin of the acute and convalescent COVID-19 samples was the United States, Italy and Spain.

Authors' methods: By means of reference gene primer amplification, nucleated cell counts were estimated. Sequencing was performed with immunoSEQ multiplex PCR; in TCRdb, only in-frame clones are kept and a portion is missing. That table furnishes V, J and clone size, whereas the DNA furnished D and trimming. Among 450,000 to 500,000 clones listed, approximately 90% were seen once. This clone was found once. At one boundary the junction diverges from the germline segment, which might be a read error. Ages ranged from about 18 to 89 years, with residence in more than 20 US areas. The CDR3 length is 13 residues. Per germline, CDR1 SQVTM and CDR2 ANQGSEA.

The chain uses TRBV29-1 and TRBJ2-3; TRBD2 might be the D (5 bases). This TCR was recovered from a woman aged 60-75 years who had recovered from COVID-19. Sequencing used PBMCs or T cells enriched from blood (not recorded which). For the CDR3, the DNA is TGCAGCCTTGAGGTCCCGGGATCAGATACGCAGTATTTT. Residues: CSLEVPGSDTQYF.